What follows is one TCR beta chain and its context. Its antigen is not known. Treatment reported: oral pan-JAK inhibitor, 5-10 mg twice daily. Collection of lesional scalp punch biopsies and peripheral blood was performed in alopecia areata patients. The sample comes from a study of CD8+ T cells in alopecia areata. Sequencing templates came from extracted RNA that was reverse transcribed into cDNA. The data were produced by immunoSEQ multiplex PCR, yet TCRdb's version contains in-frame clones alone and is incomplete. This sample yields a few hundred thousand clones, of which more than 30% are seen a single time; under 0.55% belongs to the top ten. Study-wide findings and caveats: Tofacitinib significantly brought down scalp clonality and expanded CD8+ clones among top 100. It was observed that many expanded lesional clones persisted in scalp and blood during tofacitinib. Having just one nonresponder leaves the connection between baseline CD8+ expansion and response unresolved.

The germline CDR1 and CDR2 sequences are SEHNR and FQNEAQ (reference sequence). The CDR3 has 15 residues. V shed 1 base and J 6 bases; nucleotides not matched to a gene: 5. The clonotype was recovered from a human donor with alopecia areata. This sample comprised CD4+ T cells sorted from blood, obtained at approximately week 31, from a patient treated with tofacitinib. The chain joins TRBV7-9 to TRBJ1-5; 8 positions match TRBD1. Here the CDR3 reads CASSLGNRGVQPQHF. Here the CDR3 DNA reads TGTGCCAGCAGCTTAGGGAACAGGGGGGTTCAGCCCCAGCATTTT.